This T cell receptor (beta chain) derives from a study of somatic mutations in cytotoxic T cells in rheumatoid arthritis. The length of the CDR3 is 14 residues. The V gene's germline CDR1 is MNHEY and CDR2 SMNVEV (reference sequence). Unmatched junction bases numbered 6, after V lost 3 bases and J lost 4 bases. TCRdb's copy holds only in-frame clones and misses some; the assay was immunoSEQ multiplex PCR. The sample has some 25,000 clones, just under 75% seen once. This receptor was obtained from a woman under 30 in good health. The chain links TRBV27 to TRBJ2-7; 7 bases are a match to TRBD1. The sequencing sample was made of CD8+ T cells sorted from blood. DNA for the CDR3: TGTGCCAGCAGTTTTCTGGGACAGATATACGAGCAGTACTTC. This translates into CASSFLGQIYEQYF.